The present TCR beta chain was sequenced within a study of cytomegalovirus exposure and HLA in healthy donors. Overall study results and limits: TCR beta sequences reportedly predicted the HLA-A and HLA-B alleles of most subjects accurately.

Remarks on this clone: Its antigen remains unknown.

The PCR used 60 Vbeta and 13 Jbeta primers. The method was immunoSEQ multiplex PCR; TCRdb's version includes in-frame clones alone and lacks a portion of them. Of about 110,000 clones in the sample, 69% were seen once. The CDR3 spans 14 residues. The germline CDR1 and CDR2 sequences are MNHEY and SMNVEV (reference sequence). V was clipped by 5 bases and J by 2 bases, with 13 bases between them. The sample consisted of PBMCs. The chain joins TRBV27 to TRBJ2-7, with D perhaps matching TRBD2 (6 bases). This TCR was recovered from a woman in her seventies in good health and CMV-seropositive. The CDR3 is CASSRREITYEQYF. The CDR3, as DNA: TGTGCCAGCAGTCGACGGGAGATAACCTACGAGCAGTACTTC.